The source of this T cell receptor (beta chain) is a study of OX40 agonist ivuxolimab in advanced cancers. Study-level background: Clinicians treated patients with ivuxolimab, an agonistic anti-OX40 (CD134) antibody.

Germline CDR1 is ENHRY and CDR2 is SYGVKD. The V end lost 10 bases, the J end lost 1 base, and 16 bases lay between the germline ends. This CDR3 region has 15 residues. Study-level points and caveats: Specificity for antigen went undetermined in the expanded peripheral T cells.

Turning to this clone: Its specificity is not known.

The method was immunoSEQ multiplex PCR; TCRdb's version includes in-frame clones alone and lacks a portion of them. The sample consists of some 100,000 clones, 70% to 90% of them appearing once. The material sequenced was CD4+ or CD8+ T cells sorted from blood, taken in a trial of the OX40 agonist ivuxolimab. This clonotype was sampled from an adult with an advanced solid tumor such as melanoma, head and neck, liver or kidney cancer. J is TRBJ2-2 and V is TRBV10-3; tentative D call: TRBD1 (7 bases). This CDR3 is CATVGGGVNTGELFF. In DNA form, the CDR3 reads TGTGCCACCGTAGGGGGCGGGGTGAACACCGGGGAGCTGTTTTTT.